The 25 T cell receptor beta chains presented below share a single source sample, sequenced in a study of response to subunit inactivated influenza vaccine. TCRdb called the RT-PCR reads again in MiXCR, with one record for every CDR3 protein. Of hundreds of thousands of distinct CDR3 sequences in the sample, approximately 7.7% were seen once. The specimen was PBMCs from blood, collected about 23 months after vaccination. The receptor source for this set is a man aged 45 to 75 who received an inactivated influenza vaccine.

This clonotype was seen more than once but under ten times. The CDR3 nucleotides are TGTGCCAGCAGCCAACCCCCCCTTAGCGGGGAGCAGTTCTTC. Translation gives CASSQPPLSGEQFF. This rearrangement joins TRBV7-2 to TRBJ2-1, with 7 bases matching TRBD2. The CDR3 covers 14 residues. The germline V gene has CDR1 SGHTA and CDR2 FQGNSA. The V segment lost 5 bases and the J segment 10 bases; nucleotides outside the gene matches: 11.

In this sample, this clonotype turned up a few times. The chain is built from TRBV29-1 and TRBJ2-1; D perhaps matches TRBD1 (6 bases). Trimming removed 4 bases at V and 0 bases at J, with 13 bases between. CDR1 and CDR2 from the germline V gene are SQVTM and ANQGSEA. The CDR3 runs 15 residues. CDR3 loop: CSVAGDIVSYNEQFF. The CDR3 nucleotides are TGCAGCGTTGCAGGGGACATAGTCTCCTACAATGAGCAGTTCTTC.

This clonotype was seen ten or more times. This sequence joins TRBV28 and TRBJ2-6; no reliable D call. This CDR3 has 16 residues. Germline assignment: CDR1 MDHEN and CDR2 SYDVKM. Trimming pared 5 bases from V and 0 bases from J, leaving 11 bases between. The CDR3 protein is CASSDPRYSGANVLTF. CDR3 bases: TGTGCCAGCAGTGACCCCCGCTACTCTGGGGCCAACGTCCTGACTTTC.

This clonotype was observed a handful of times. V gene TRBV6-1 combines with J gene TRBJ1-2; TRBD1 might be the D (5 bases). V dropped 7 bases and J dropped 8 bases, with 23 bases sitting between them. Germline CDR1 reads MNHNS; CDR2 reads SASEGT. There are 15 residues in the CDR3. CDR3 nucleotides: TGTGCCAGCATCATGGGACGGTCGGGTCGAGGGGGCTACACCTTC. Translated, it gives CASIMGRSGRGGYTF.

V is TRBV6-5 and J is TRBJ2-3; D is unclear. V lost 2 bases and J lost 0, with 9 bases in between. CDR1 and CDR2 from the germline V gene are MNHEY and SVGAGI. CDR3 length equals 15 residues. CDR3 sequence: CASSYDRFSTDTQYF. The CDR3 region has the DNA TGTGCCAGCAGTTACGATAGATTTAGCACAGATACGCAGTATTTT.

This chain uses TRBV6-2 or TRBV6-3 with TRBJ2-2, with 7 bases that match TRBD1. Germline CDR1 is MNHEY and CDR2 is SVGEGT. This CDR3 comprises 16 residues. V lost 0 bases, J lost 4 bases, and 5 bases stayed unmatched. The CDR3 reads CASSYSDRSPTGELFF. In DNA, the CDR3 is TGTGCCAGCAGTTACTCGGACAGGTCTCCCACCGGGGAGCTGTTTTTT.

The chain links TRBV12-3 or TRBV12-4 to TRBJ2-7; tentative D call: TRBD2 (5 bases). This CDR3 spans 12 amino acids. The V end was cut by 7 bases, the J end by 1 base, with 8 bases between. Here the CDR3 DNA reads TGTGCCAGCACAGCGGTTTCCTACGAGCAGTACTTC. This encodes CASTAVSYEQYF.

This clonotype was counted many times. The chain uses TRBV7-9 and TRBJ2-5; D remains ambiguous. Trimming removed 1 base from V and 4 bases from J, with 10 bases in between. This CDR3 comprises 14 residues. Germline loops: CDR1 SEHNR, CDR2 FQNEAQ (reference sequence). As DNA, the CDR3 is TGTGCCAGCAGCTTAGATCGGACGGTAGAGACCCAGTACTTC. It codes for CASSLDRTVETQYF. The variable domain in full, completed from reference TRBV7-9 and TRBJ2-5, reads DTGVSQNPRHKITKRGQNVTFRCDPISEHNRLYWYRQTLGQGPEFLTYFQNEAQLEKSRLLSDRFSAERPKGSFSTLEIQRTEQGDSAMYLCASSLDRTVETQYFGPGTRLLVL.

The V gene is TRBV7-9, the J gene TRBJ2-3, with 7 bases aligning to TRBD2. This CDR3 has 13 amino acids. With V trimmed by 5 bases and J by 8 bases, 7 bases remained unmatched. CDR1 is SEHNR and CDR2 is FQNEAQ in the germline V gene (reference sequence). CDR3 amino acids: CASSLATSSTQYF. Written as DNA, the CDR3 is TGTGCCAGCAGCCTGGCGACTAGCAGTACGCAGTATTTT.

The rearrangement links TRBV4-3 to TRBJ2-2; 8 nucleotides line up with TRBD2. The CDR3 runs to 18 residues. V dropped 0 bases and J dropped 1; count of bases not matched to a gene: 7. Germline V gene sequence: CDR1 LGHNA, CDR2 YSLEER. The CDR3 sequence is CASSQDRPGGENTGELFF. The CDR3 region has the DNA TGCGCCAGCAGCCAAGATAGACCGGGGGGGGAGAACACCGGGGAGCTGTTTTTT.

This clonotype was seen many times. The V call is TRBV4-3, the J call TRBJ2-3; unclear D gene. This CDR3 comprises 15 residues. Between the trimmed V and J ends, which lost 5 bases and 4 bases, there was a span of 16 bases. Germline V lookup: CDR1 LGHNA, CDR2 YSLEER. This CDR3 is CASSMDPGGADTQYF. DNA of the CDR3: TGCGCCAGCAGCATGGACCCAGGTGGGGCAGATACGCAGTATTTT.

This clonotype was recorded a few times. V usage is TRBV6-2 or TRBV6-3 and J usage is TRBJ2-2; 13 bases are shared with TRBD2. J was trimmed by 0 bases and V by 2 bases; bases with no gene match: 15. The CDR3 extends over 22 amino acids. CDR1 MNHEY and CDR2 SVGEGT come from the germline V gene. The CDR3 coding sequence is TGTGCCAGCAGTTACGAGGGAGGGACTAGCGGGAACCCTCGCGCGAACACCGGGGAGCTGTTTTTT. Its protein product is CASSYEGGTSGNPRANTGELFF.

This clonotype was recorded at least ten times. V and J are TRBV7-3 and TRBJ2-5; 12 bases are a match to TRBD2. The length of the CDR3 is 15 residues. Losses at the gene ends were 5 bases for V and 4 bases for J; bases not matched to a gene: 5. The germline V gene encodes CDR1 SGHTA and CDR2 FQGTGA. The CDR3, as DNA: TGTGCCAGCAGCCAAAGGGGACTAGCGGGAGAGACCCAGTACTTC. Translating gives CASSQRGLAGETQYF.

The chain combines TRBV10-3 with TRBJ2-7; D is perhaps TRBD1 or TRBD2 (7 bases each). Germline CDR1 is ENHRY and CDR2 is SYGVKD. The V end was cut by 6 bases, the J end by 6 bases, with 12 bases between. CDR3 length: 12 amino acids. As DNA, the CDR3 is TGTGCCATCAGCCAGGGGGGGTGCGAGCAGTACTTC. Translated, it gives CAISQGGCEQYF.

In nucleotides, the CDR3 is TGCGCCAGCAGCCAAGGGGCGACAGTAAATTCACCCCTCCACTTT. This codes for CASSQGATVNSPLHF. The gene calls are TRBV4-3 and TRBJ1-6; D is possibly TRBD1 (5 bases). Trimming took 1 base from V and 7 from J, leaving 11 bases between them. The length of the CDR3 is 15 residues. In germline, CDR1 is LGHNA, CDR2 YSLEER.

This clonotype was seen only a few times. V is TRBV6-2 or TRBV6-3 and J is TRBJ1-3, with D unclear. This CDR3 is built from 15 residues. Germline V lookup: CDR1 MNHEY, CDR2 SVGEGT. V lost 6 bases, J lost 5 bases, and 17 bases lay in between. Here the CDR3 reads CASRDPGGIRNTIYF. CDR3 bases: TGTGCCAGCAGAGACCCCGGAGGCATTCGAAACACCATATATTTT.

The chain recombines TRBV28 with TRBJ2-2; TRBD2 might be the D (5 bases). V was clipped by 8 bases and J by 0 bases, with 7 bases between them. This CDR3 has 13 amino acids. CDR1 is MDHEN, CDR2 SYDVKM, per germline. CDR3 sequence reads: CASGETNTGELFF. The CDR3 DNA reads TGTGCCAGCGGGGAGACGAACACCGGGGAGCTGTTTTTT. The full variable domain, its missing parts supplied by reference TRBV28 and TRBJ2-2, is DVKVTQSSRYLVKRTGEKVFLECVQDMDHENMFWYRQDPGLGLRLIYFSYDVKMKEKGDIPEGYSVSREKKERFSLILESASTNQTSMYLCASGETNTGELFFGEGSRLTVL.

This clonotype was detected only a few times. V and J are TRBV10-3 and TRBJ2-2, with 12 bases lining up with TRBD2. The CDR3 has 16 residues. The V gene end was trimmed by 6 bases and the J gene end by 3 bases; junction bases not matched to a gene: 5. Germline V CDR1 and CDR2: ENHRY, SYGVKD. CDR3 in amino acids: CAIRASGRADTGELFF. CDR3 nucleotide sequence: TGTGCCATCAGGGCTAGCGGGAGGGCCGACACCGGGGAGCTGTTTTTT.

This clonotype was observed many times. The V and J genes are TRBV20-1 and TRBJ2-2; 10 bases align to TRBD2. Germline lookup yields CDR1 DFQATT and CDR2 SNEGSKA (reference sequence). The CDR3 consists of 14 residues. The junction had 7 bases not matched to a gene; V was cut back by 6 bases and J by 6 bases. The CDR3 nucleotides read TGCAGTGCCGTACTAGCGGGACTCTCCGGGGAGCTGTTTTTT. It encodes CSAVLAGLSGELFF.

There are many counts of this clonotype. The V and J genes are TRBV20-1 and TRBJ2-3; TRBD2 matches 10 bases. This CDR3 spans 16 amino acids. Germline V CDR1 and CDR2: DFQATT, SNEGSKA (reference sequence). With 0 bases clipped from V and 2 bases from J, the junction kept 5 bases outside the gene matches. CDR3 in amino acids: CSARDPGLALTDTQYF. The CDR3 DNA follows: TGCAGTGCTAGAGACCCGGGACTAGCGCTCACAGATACGCAGTATTTT.

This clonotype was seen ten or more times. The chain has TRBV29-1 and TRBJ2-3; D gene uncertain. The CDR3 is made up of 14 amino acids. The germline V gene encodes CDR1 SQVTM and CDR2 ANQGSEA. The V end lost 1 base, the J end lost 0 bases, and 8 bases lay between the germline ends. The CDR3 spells CSVEGSVSTDTQYF. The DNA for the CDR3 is TGCAGCGTTGAAGGTTCGGTAAGCACAGATACGCAGTATTTT.

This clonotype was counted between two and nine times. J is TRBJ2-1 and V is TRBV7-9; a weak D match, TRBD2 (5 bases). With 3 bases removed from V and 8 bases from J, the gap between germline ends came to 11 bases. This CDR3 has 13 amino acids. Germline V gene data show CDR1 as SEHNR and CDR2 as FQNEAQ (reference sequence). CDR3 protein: CASSLAMRDEQFF. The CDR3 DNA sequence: TGTGCCAGCAGCTTGGCCATGCGGGATGAGCAGTTCTTC.

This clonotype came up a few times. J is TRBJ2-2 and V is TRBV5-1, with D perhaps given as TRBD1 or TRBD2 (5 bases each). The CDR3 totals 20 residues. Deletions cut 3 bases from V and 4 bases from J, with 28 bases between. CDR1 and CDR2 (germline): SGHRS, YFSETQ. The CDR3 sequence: CASSSLGRAGGAVGTGELFF. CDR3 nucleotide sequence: TGCGCCAGCAGCTCACTAGGACGTGCTGGGGGAGCGGTGGGCACCGGGGAGCTGTTTTTT.

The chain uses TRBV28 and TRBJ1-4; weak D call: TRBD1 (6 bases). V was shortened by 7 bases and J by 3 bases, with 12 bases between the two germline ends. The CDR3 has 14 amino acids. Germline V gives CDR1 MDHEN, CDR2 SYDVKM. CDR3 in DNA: TGTGCCAGCAACAGGGAGGGACCTAATGAAAAACTGTTTTTT. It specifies CASNREGPNEKLFF.

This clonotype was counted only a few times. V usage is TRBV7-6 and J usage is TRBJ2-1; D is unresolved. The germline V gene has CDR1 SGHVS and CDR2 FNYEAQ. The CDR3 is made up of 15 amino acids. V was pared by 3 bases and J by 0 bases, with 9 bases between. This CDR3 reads CASSFGPSSYNEQFF. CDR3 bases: TGTGCCAGCAGCTTCGGGCCGAGCTCCTACAATGAGCAGTTCTTC.